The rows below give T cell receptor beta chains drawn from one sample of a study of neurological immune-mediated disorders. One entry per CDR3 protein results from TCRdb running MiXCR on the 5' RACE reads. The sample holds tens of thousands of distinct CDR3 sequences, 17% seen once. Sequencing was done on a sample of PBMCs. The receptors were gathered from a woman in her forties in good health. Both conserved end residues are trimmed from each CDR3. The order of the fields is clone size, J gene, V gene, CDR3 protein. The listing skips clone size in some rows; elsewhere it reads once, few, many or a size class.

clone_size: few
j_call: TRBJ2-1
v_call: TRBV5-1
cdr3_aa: ASSLGDVSYNEQF

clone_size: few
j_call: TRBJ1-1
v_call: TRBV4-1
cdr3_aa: ASSQDNRLNTEAF

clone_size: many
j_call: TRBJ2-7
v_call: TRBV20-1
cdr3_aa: SAKLAGGSYEQY

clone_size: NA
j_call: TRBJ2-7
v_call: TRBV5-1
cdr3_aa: ASSVGGGTAITRQY

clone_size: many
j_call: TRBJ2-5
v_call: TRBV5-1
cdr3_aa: ASSLNTGKETQY

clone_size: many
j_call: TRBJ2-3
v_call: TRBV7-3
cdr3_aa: ASGWAAGGTDTQY

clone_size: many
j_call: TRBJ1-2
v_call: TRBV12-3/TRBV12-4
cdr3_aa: ASSSQGQPLGYT

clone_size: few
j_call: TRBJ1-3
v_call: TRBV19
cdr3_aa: ASRPEASGNTIY

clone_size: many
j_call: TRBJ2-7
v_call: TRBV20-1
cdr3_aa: SAQKTGVYEQY

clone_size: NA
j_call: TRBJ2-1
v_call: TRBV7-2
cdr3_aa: ASSLVLGHLEGVDDEQF

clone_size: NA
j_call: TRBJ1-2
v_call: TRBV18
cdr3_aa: ASSPGLSRDGYT

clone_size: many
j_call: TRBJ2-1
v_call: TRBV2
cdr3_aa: ASSEDINEQF

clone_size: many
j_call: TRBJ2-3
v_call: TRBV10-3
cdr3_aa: ATRTDTDTQY

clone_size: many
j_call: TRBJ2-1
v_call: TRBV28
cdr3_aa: ASSLVQGGKENEQF

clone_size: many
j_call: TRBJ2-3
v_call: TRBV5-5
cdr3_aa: ASSSGLAGVTDTQY

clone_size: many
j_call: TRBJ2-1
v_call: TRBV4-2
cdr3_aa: ASSRRQGGDYNEQF

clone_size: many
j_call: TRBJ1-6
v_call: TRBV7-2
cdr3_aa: ASSLYRQHNSPLH

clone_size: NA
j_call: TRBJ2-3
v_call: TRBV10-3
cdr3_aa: AISESRADTQY

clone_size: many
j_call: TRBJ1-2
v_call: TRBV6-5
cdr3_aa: ASSYSRGAFEANYGYT

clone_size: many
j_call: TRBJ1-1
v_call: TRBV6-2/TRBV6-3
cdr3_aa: ASRPIVAGLNTEAF

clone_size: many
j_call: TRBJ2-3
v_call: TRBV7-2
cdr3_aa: AGGVLTGADTQY

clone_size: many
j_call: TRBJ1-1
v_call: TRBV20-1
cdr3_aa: SAFAGGVDTEAF

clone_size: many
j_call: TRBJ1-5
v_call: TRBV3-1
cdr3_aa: ASRPTNRGPSNQPQH

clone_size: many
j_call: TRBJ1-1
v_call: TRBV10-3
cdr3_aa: AISELQGSTEAF

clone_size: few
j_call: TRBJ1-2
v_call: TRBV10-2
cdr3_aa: ASSESKGAGYT

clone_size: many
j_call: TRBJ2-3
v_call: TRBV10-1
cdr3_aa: ASSAASDTQY

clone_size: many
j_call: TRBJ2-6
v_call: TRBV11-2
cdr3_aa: ASSMTGFQANVLT

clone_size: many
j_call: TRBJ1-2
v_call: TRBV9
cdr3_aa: ASSPWTGGDGYT

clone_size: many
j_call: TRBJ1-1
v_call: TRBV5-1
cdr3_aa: ASSLGPGSNTEAF

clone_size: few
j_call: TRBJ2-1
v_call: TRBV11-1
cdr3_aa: ASSLTSGGSYNEQF

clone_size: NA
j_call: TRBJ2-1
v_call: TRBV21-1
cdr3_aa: ASSKLLLWRELYEQF

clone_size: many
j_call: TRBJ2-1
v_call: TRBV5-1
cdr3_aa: ASSLDSHNEQF

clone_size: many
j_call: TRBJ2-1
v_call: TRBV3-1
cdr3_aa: ASSPGQGGYNEQF

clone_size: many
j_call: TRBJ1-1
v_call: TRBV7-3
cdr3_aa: ASSLLSTGTEAF

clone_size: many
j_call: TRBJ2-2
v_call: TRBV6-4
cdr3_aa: ASRPGPNTGELF

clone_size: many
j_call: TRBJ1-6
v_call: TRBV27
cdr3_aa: ASSLEAFGSPLH